The clone carrying this T cell receptor beta chain occurred many times. This entry is derived from a study of low-dose radiotherapy and immunotherapy resistance in tumors. Across the whole study: It was every two weeks, one day before radiation and immunotherapy, that intravenous cyclophosphamide 200 mg/m2 was given.

The CDR3 is 15 residues long. Germline lookup yields CDR1 SGHTA and CDR2 FQGNSA. The ends lost 1 base at V and 5 bases at J; junction bases unmatched: 6. Alpha- and beta-chain coverage of first-strand cDNA came from TRAV- and TRBV-specific primers. TCRs were amplified for 20 to 25 PCR cycles with a constant-region primer and V-primer adapter. TCRdb re-called the reads through MiXCR, storing one row per CDR3 protein. The sample has 45,000 to 75,000 distinct CDR3 sequences, approximately 25% seen once. As to time point: before trial treatment. Inclusion covered patients whose advanced solid tumors lacked tumor-infiltrating lymphocytes.

This sample comprised PBMCs, obtained before treatment. The TCR was taken from a male donor with prostate cancer. The chain carries TRBV7-2 and TRBJ2-3; 7 bases match TRBD2. CDR3 nucleotides: TGTGCCAGCAGCTTAGATGGGGCTAGCGGAGATACGCAGTATTTT. Protein: CASSLDGASGDTQYF.